Each of the 18 T cell receptor beta chains below was sequenced from the same sample in a study of control samples from healthy donors and cancer patients. Produced via immunoSEQ multiplex PCR; TCRdb's table is partial and in-frame only. The sample lists some 200,000 clones; around 94% were seen once. Material for sequencing was blood. Receptors were obtained from a man between 45 and 60 years old in good health.

This sequence joins TRBV6-5 and TRBJ1-1, with D unresolved. There are 14 residues in the CDR3. The ends were cut back, 6 bases at V and 4 bases at J, with 15 bases in the middle. Germline lookup yields CDR1 MNHEY and CDR2 SVGAGI. This chain's CDR3 is CASSRGAWGTEAFF. CDR3 sequence (DNA): TGTGCCAGCAGCCGAGGAGCCTGGGGCACTGAAGCTTTCTTT.

V and J are TRBV12-3 or TRBV12-4 and TRBJ1-2; D uncertain. The CDR3 spans 11 residues. V shed 4 bases and J shed 5 bases, with 5 bases lying between them. CDR3 loop: CASSWGYGYTF. The CDR3 DNA is TGTGCCAGCAGTTGGGGATATGGCTACACCTTC.

Worth noting for this clone: Within the sample, other DNA sequences also encode this same CDR3. V gene TRBV10-3 combines with J gene TRBJ1-1; the D is unclear. V shed 0 bases and J shed 1 base, with 3 bases lying between them. In germline, CDR1 is ENHRY, CDR2 SYGVKD. This CDR3 spans 13 amino acids. The CDR3 nucleotides read TGTGCCATCAGTGAGTCTCGGAACACTGAAGCTTTCTTT. Translation: CAISESRNTEAFF.

V and J are TRBV14 and TRBJ1-1, with D hard to call. This CDR3 is built from 13 residues. The V gene's germline CDR1 is SGHDN and CDR2 FVKESK. V lost 4 bases and J 5 bases, leaving 11 bases between the germline ends. CDR3 loop: CASSLGLRTEAFF. In DNA form, the CDR3 reads TGTGCCAGCAGCCTAGGGTTGAGAACTGAAGCTTTCTTT.

The chain uses TRBV7-8 and TRBJ2-5, with TRBD1 matching over 10 bases. The CDR3 runs 16 residues. The germline V gene encodes CDR1 SGHVS and CDR2 FQNEAQ. The trim removed 4 bases at V and 5 bases at J, leaving 10 bases unmatched. CDR3 loop: CASSSQTGGREETQYF. CDR3 in DNA: TGTGCCAGCAGCTCCCAGACAGGGGGCCGGGAGGAGACCCAGTACTTC.

The chain links TRBV5-4 to TRBJ1-2; TRBD1 aligns across 12 bases. Germline CDR1 is SGHNT and CDR2 is YYREEE (reference sequence). The CDR3 runs to 15 residues. V lost 4 bases and J lost 6; bases outside the gene matches: 7. CDR3 protein: CASSPGTGGFNGYTF. CDR3 bases: TGTGCCAGCAGCCCCGGGACAGGGGGCTTTAATGGCTACACCTTC.

V and J are TRBV13 and TRBJ2-1, with 12 bases aligning to TRBD2. CDR1 PRHDT and CDR2 FYEKMQ come from the germline V gene (reference sequence). This CDR3 is built from 15 residues. The V and J ends lost 4 bases and 10 bases, in that order; junction bases with no gene match: 8. This CDR3 reads CASSSPSGGAEEQFF. CDR3 coding DNA: TGTGCCAGCAGCTCACCTAGCGGGGGGGCCGAGGAGCAGTTCTTC.

The V call is TRBV5-1, the J call TRBJ1-2; 9 nucleotides agree with TRBD1. Germline loops: CDR1 SGHRS, CDR2 YFSETQ. Trimming at V came to 2 bases and at J to 7 bases, leaving 6 bases not matched to a gene. CDR3 length: 14 amino acids. CDR3 DNA sequence: TGCGCCAGCAGCTTCACAGGGGGCGCAGGTGGCTACACCTTC. Translating it yields CASSFTGGAGGYTF.

This clone was observed a handful of times. The sample carries other DNA sequences with the same CDR3. The chain links TRBV18 to TRBJ1-5; unclear D gene. Trimming stripped 1 base from V and 4 bases from J, with 8 bases between. CDR1 KGHSH and CDR2 LQKENI come from the germline V gene. The CDR3 is 14 amino acids. CDR3: CASSPQGGNQPQHF. The CDR3 coding sequence is TGTGCCAGCTCACCACAGGGTGGTAATCAGCCCCAGCATTTT.

The chain has TRBV19 and TRBJ1-5; TRBD1 agrees at 7 bases. This CDR3 is 12 amino acids long. J gave up 6 bases and V 5 bases, and 1 base lay outside the gene matches. The V gene's germline CDR1 is LNHDA and CDR2 SQIVND (reference sequence). The CDR3 protein is CASSDRVQPQHF. For the CDR3, the DNA is TGTGCCAGTAGTGACAGGGTTCAGCCCCAGCATTTT.

This clone occurred once. V usage is TRBV13 and J usage is TRBJ2-1; D is uncertain. The ends were cut back, 0 bases at V and 8 bases at J, with 8 bases in the middle. Germline V lookup: CDR1 PRHDT, CDR2 FYEKMQ (reference sequence). The CDR3 sequence is 13 residues long. The CDR3 DNA sequence: TGTGCCAGCAGCTTAGGGGGCGTCGATGAGCAGTTCTTC. Its translation is CASSLGGVDEQFF.

The V gene is TRBV6-5, the J gene TRBJ2-7, with D hard to call. Trimming removed 7 bases at V and 6 bases at J, with 10 bases between. Germline assignment: CDR1 MNHEY and CDR2 SVGAGI. CDR3 length equals 11 residues. CDR3 in DNA: TGTGCCAGCAATACCCTAGGCGAGCAGTACTTC. As protein: CASNTLGEQYF.

The J gene is TRBJ2-1, the V gene TRBV7-9, with 9 bases matching TRBD1. The CDR3 consists of 16 residues. The junction had 10 bases not matched to a gene; V was cut back by 5 bases and J by 5 bases. Germline V gene sequence: CDR1 SEHNR, CDR2 FQNEAQ (reference sequence). The CDR3 protein is CASSVRDREIHNEQFF. CDR3 sequence (DNA): TGTGCCAGCAGCGTACGGGACAGGGAGATCCACAATGAGCAGTTCTTC. Together with reference TRBV7-9 and TRBJ2-1, the CDR3 gives the full variable domain: DTGVSQNPRHKITKRGQNVTFRCDPISEHNRLYWYRQTLGQGPEFLTYFQNEAQLEKSRLLSDRFSAERPKGSFSTLEIQRTEQGDSAMYLCASSVRDREIHNEQFFGPGTRLTVL.

This chain connects TRBV19 to TRBJ2-1, with 11 bases aligning to TRBD2. CDR3 length: 19 residues. The trim removed 4 bases at V and 7 bases at J, leaving 18 bases unmatched. Germline CDR1 is LNHDA and CDR2 is SQIVND (reference sequence). For the CDR3, the DNA is TGTGCCAGTAGTAAAGTTAGACAGGGATTACTAGCGGGGGATAATGAGCAGTTCTTC. Its protein product is CASSKVRQGLLAGDNEQFF. The full variable domain, its missing parts supplied by reference TRBV19 and TRBJ2-1, is DGGITQSPKYLFRKEGQNVTLSCEQNLNHDAMYWYRQDPGQGLRLIYYSQIVNDFQKGDIAEGYSVSREKKESFPLTVTSAQKNPTAFYLCASSKVRQGLLAGDNEQFFGPGTRLTVL.

The gene calls are TRBV7-3 and TRBJ1-1, with D possibly matching TRBD1 (6 bases). The germline V gene encodes CDR1 SGHTA and CDR2 FQGTGA. The CDR3 runs to 17 residues. Trimming removed 4 bases from V and 1 base from J, with 19 bases in between. Here the CDR3 DNA reads TGTGCCAGCAGCTCGCCGGGCAGGGGATCATCGAACACTGAAGCTTTCTTT. Encoded protein: CASSSPGRGSSNTEAFF.

The chain carries TRBV2 and TRBJ2-5; TRBD2 agrees at 7 bases. Germline loops: CDR1 SNHLY, CDR2 FYNNEI. The V and J ends lost 4 bases and 1 base, in that order; junction bases with no gene match: 3. This CDR3 comprises 14 residues. The chain's CDR3 is CASSGPSGQETQYF. CDR3 nucleotide sequence: TGTGCCAGCAGTGGGCCTAGCGGCCAAGAGACCCAGTACTTC.

The CDR3 loop reads CASSWSHSNQPQHF. CDR3 nucleotide sequence: TGTGCCAGCAGTTGGTCACATAGCAATCAGCCCCAGCATTTT. The V and J genes are TRBV27 and TRBJ1-5; no definite D call. Germline V gene sequence: CDR1 MNHEY, CDR2 SMNVEV (reference sequence). This CDR3 region has 14 residues. With 4 bases removed from V and 0 bases from J, the gap between germline ends came to 7 bases.

CDR3 DNA sequence: TGTGCCAGCAGTCGCACGGGCCGAGCAAATCAGCCCCAGCATTTT. This translates into CASSRTGRANQPQHF. The chain joins TRBV6-5 to TRBJ1-5; D unresolved. Germline CDR1 reads MNHEY; CDR2 reads SVGAGI. Deletions cut 5 bases from V and 4 bases from J, with 15 bases between. CDR3 length equals 15 residues.